Sequencing of this TCR beta chain was carried out in a study of T cell changes during pregnancy in multiple sclerosis. The CDR3 runs to 14 residues. CDR1 MDHEN and CDR2 SYDVKM come from the germline V gene. V lost 3 bases and J lost 9; bases outside the gene matches: 10. Method: immunoSEQ multiplex PCR; TCRdb's copy keeps in-frame clones and lacks some. This sample has over 45,000 clones, with roughly 92% found just once. The J gene is TRBJ2-5, the V gene TRBV28; 7 bases align to TRBD1. This specimen consisted of CD4+ T cells from peripheral blood mononuclear cells, obtained in the second trimester of pregnancy. This TCR came from a female donor in good health, enrolled as a control in a pregnancy study. Written as DNA, the CDR3 is TGTGCCAGCAGTTTCGGACAGGCCTCGGTGGCCCAGTACTTC. This codes for CASSFGQASVAQYF.